This T cell receptor (beta chain) was recovered during a study of cytomegalovirus exposure and HLA in healthy donors. Overall study results and limits: For most TCR beta V segments, an earlier analysis put the productive rate at about 90% or about 30% of the time.

Details on this clone: The target antigen is unknown.

PCR employed 60 Vbeta and 13 Jbeta primers. The table came from immunoSEQ multiplex PCR; TCRdb's copy has only in-frame clones and leaves some out. The sample gives roughly 120,000 clones, 55% to 75% of which show up once; 5.4% is in the top ten. V lost 2 bases, J lost 6 bases, and 7 bases stayed unmatched. The CDR3 extends over 14 amino acids. Germline CDR1 MNHEY, CDR2 SMNVEV (reference sequence). This TCR was recovered from a woman aged 70-85 years in good health and CMV-seropositive. V is TRBV27 and J is TRBJ2-7, with TRBD2 matching 7 bases. The sequencing input was PBMCs. This chain's CDR3 is CASSLGLAVSEQYF. The CDR3 nucleotides are TGTGCCAGCAGTTTAGGTCTAGCGGTGAGCGAGCAGTACTTC.